These 23 T cell receptor beta chains share one sample of origin, sequenced in a study of cytomegalovirus exposure and HLA in healthy donors. PCR was performed using 60 Vbeta and 13 Jbeta primers. Clones were read by immunoSEQ multiplex PCR, and TCRdb kept only the in-frame ones, dropping some. The table has roughly 200,000 clones, around 77% seen once. The sequenced sample consisted of PBMCs. The receptor set was obtained from a man between 60 and 70 years old in good health and CMV-seronegative.

The chain joins TRBV19 to TRBJ2-5; 8 nucleotides match TRBD2. The V segment lost 5 bases and the J segment 4 bases; nucleotides outside the gene matches: 9. The CDR3 extends over 15 amino acids. Germline V gene data show CDR1 as LNHDA and CDR2 as SQIVND (reference sequence). In DNA, the CDR3 is TGTGCCAGTAGTCCCTCGGGGGGGGACCTAGAGACCCAGTACTTC. This gives the protein CASSPSGGDLETQYF.

This clone was detected only once. The rearrangement joins TRBV5-6 to TRBJ1-2; 7 bases line up with TRBD1. Germline V gene lookup returns CDR1 SGHDT and CDR2 YYEEEE. The V segment lost 3 bases and the J segment 4 bases; nucleotides outside the gene matches: 6. The CDR3 contains 14 residues. Written as DNA, the CDR3 is TGTGCCAGCAGCTCCCCTACAGGGGTCTATGGCTACACCTTC. Its translation: CASSSPTGVYGYTF.

This clone was seen once. The chain is built from TRBV5-1 and TRBJ2-3; 7 positions agree with TRBD2. V lost 0 bases and J lost 3; bases outside the gene matches: 4. This CDR3 has 15 amino acids. The germline V gene has CDR1 SGHRS and CDR2 YFSETQ. The CDR3 reads CASSLVLGRTDTQYF. CDR3 DNA sequence: TGCGCCAGCAGCTTGGTCCTCGGGAGGACAGATACGCAGTATTTT. The variable domain in full, with the rest retrieved from reference TRBV5-1 and TRBJ2-3, is KAGVTQTPRYLIKTRGQQVTLSCSPISGHRSVSWYQQTPGQGLQFLFEYFSETQRNKGNFPGRFSGRQFSNSRSEMNVSTLELGDSALYLCASSLVLGRTDTQYFGPGTRLTVL.

This sequence joins TRBV29-1 and TRBJ2-4; 10 bases map to TRBD1. J lost 4 bases, V lost 5 bases, and 5 bases had no gene match. The CDR3 length is 14 residues. CDR1 SQVTM and CDR2 ANQGSEA come from the germline V gene. The CDR3 protein is CSVSGQGGKNIQYF. The CDR3, as DNA: TGCAGCGTTAGCGGACAGGGGGGTAAAAACATTCAGTACTTC. Using reference TRBV29-1 and TRBJ2-4 for the parts outside the CDR3, the full variable domain is SAVISQKPSRDICQRGTSLTIQCQVDSQVTMMFWYRQQPGQSLTLIATANQGSEATYESGFVIDKFPISRPNLTFSTLTVSNMSPEDSSIYLCSVSGQGGKNIQYFGAGTRLSVL.

This clone was recorded a few times. CDR3 residues: CASSVVPNTEAFF. CDR3 coding DNA: TGCGCCAGCAGTGTCGTCCCTAACACTGAAGCTTTCTTT. V is TRBV5-1 and J is TRBJ1-1; D unclear. The CDR3 runs to 13 residues. Germline CDR1 reads SGHRS; CDR2 reads YFSETQ. Trimming took off 5 bases at V and 2 bases at J, with 10 bases between the two ends. The whole variable domain, remainder taken from reference TRBV5-1 and TRBJ1-1, is KAGVTQTPRYLIKTRGQQVTLSCSPISGHRSVSWYQQTPGQGLQFLFEYFSETQRNKGNFPGRFSGRQFSNSRSEMNVSTLELGDSALYLCASSVVPNTEAFFGQGTRLTVV.

The J gene is TRBJ1-1, the V gene TRBV10-3, with no clear D. CDR3 length equals 16 residues. The germline CDR1 and CDR2 sequences are ENHRY and SYGVKD. Trimming shortened V by 4 bases and J by 3 bases, and 18 bases separated the two germline ends. This chain's CDR3 is CAISVVPTQRDTEAFF. Here the CDR3 DNA reads TGTGCCATCAGTGTGGTACCGACGCAGCGGGACACTGAAGCTTTCTTT.

This clone was seen once. The final CDR3 position lacks the conserved phenylalanine or tryptophan, pointing to a likely read error. The gene calls are TRBV5-1 and TRBJ1-6; a possible D gene is TRBD1 (5 bases). Germline V gene sequence: CDR1 SGHRS, CDR2 YFSETQ. The CDR3 extends over 15 amino acids. Trimming removed 1 base at V and 9 bases at J, with 14 bases between. The CDR3 DNA is TGCGCCAGCAGCTTGAACTTAGTTCAGGGTTCACCCCTCCACCTT. Translation gives CASSLNLVQGSPLHL.

In regard to this clone: This specimen includes other DNA sequences encoding the same CDR3. The chain employs TRBV6-5 and TRBJ1-1, with no clear D. V lost 4 bases to trimming and J lost 4 bases, with 7 bases between them. The germline V gene has CDR1 MNHEY and CDR2 SVGAGI. The CDR3 length is 12 residues. The CDR3 DNA reads as TGTGCCAGCAGTTCCGCGGGCACTGAAGCTTTCTTT. Translation gives CASSSAGTEAFF.

The rearrangement uses TRBV6-5 and TRBJ2-5, with 7 positions matching TRBD2. The DNA end is more similar to TRBJ2-7, so the J call may be wrong. Germline values: CDR1 MNHEY, CDR2 SVGAGI. CDR3 length: 15 amino acids. CDR3 sequence: CASSYWGGLTYEQYF. The CDR3 DNA is TGTGCCAGCAGTTACTGGGGGGGACTCACCTACGAGCAGTACTTC.

J is TRBJ2-1 and V is TRBV29-1; 8 bases map to TRBD2. CDR3 length: 15 amino acids. The germline gives CDR1 SQVTM, CDR2 ANQGSEA. V shed 1 base, J shed 3 bases, and the junction held 5 bases outside the gene matches. CDR3 DNA sequence: TGCAGCGTTGAAGCGGGGGGGGGCCTCTACAATGAGCAGTTCTTC. Its translation is CSVEAGGGLYNEQFF.

This chain links TRBV27 with TRBJ1-2; no clear D. This CDR3 has 13 amino acids. Germline CDR1 MNHEY, CDR2 SMNVEV (reference sequence). Trimming removed 6 bases at V and 2 bases at J, with 10 bases between. The CDR3: CASSPTPNYGYTF. CDR3 bases: TGTGCCAGCAGCCCGACACCAAACTATGGCTACACCTTC.

CDR3 nucleotides: TGTGCCAGCAGCTTATTTCCTACAGGGGAGAACACTGAAGCTTTCTTT. It is translated as CASSLFPTGENTEAFF. This chain uses TRBV7-2 with TRBJ1-1; 7 bases agree with TRBD1. This CDR3 is 16 amino acids long. Losses at the gene ends were 2 bases for V and 1 base for J; bases not matched to a gene: 7. Germline CDR1 reads SGHTA; CDR2 reads FQGNSA.

This clone was found a few times. V is TRBV18 and J is TRBJ2-3; D may be TRBD2 (5 bases). Trimming left V 6 bases short and J 10 bases short, with 14 bases between. The CDR3 covers 12 residues. Germline V gives CDR1 KGHSH, CDR2 LQKENI. The CDR3, as DNA: TGTGCCAGCTCCGCGGAGGTTCCCCCGCAGTATTTT. It yields the protein CASSAEVPPQYF.

This chain uses TRBV30 with TRBJ2-2, with 8 positions matching TRBD2. The germline gives CDR1 GTSNPN, CDR2 SVGIG (reference sequence). J lost 6 bases, V lost 3 bases, and 18 bases had no gene match. The CDR3 totals 18 residues. CDR3 residues: CAWSRGGGSGGLAGELFF. The DNA for the CDR3 is TGTGCCTGGAGCCGGGGCGGGGGGAGCGGGGGCCTCGCCGGGGAGCTGTTTTTT.

The rearrangement joins TRBV6-4 to TRBJ2-5, with 8 bases fitting TRBD2. In germline, CDR1 is MRHNA, CDR2 SNTAGT. Germline trimming cut 4 bases from V and 6 bases from J; bases unmatched to any gene: 19. The CDR3 spans 18 residues. This chain's CDR3 is CASSGQIAIAGTKKTQYF. DNA of the CDR3: TGTGCCAGCAGTGGGCAAATCGCTATAGCGGGGACCAAGAAGACCCAGTACTTC.

The chain uses TRBV4-3 and TRBJ1-1, with 11 bases fitting TRBD1. The germline CDR1 and CDR2 sequences are LGHNA and YSLEER. The CDR3 consists of 14 residues. J lost 4 bases, V lost 3 bases, and 1 base had no gene match. DNA of the CDR3: TGCGCCAGCAGCCAGGACAGGGGGCTCACTGAAGCTTTCTTT. Its translation is CASSQDRGLTEAFF.

The genes are TRBV6-6 and TRBJ1-5; maybe TRBD1 (6 bases). CDR3 length: 14 amino acids. The V gene lost 6 bases and the J gene lost 3 bases, with 12 bases spanning the gap. Germline V lookup: CDR1 MNHNY, CDR2 SVGAGI (reference sequence). The CDR3 here is CASRPGQFNQPQHF. CDR3 DNA sequence: TGTGCCAGCAGACCTGGACAGTTCAATCAGCCCCAGCATTTT.

This chain links TRBV19 with TRBJ1-1, with D perhaps TRBD1 (5 bases). Trimming removed 9 bases at V and 1 base at J, with 12 bases between. Looked up from germline, CDR1 is LNHDA and CDR2 is SQIVND (reference sequence). The CDR3 has 13 amino acids. The CDR3 DNA follows: TGTGCCAGCCGCGACAGTAAGAACACTGAAGCTTTCTTT. Protein: CASRDSKNTEAFF. The variable domain in full, with the rest retrieved from reference TRBV19 and TRBJ1-1, is DGGITQSPKYLFRKEGQNVTLSCEQNLNHDAMYWYRQDPGQGLRLIYYSQIVNDFQKGDIAEGYSVSREKKESFPLTVTSAQKNPTAFYLCASRDSKNTEAFFGQGTRLTVV.

The chain links TRBV4-1 to TRBJ1-2; TRBD1 aligns across 9 bases. There are 14 residues in the CDR3. The V gene's germline CDR1 is MGHRA and CDR2 YSYEKL. Trimming cost V 3 bases and J 7 bases; bases outside gene matches: 6. The CDR3 DNA reads TGCGCCAGCAGCCACCCCGGGACAGGGTTTGGCTACACCTTC. Translating gives CASSHPGTGFGYTF.

This chain connects TRBV7-6 to TRBJ2-5, with 8 bases matching TRBD1. Looked up from germline, CDR1 is SGHVS and CDR2 is FNYEAQ. Germline trimming cut 5 bases from V and 4 bases from J; bases unmatched to any gene: 12. The CDR3 spans 16 residues. CDR3 in amino acids: CASSPMRQGLGETQYF. The CDR3, as DNA: TGTGCCAGCAGCCCGATGAGACAGGGGCTGGGAGAGACCCAGTACTTC.

J is TRBJ2-7 and V is TRBV10-3; 7 bases map to TRBD2. This CDR3 contains 12 residues. V trimming: 8 bases; J trimming: 0 bases; junction bases outside the gene matches: 1. Per germline, CDR1 ENHRY and CDR2 SYGVKD. The CDR3 DNA sequence: TGTGCCATCGGCGGGAGCTCCTACGAGCAGTACTTC. Translation: CAIGGSSYEQYF.

This clone was counted between two and nine times. The CDR3 nucleotides read TGCGCCAGCAGCCCGACAGGGGGCCCGGATGAAAAACTGTTTTTT. As protein: CASSPTGGPDEKLFF. The chain uses TRBV4-1 and TRBJ1-4; 10 nucleotides agree with TRBD1. V was pared by 4 bases and J by 6 bases, with 5 bases of the junction left unmatched. CDR1 is MGHRA and CDR2 is YSYEKL in the germline V gene. The CDR3 extends over 15 amino acids.

The rearrangement joins TRBV5-4 to TRBJ2-1; no firm D call. Germline V gene lookup returns CDR1 SGHNT and CDR2 YYREEE (reference sequence). This CDR3 contains 13 residues. The V end lost 5 bases, the J end lost 6 bases, and 12 bases lay between the germline ends. The DNA of the CDR3 is TGTGCCAGCAGATCTACCGCCGCCAATGAGCAGTTCTTC. Its translation is CASRSTAANEQFF.